This entry lists 18 T cell receptor beta chains sequenced from one sample in a study of shared clonotypes between healthy human individuals. CD8 cells classed as naive were CD45RO-negative and positively selected for CCR7, excluding terminally differentiated effector memory CD45RA+ cells. Profiling relied on immunoSEQ multiplex PCR, and the TCRdb table lists in-frame clones only, not all of them. Seen here are some 2.1 million clones, just under 95% observed once, and the top ten hold about 1.7%. The source material was naive CD8+ T cells from PBMCs. All receptors derive from a man younger than 35 in good health. Some clones in this sample may be carry-over from other donors' samples.

This chain joins TRBV9 and TRBJ2-7, with a tentative D call TRBD2 (5 bases). Germline V gene data show CDR1 as SGDLS and CDR2 as YYNGEE. This CDR3 comprises 17 residues. With 0 bases removed from V and 1 base from J, the gap between germline ends came to 17 bases. CDR3 DNA: TGTGCCAGCAGCGTAGGGGCCTTGGCGGGTCCTTCCTACGAGCAGTACTTC. As protein: CASSVGALAGPSYEQYF. The full variable domain, its missing parts supplied by reference TRBV9 and TRBJ2-7, is DSGVTQTPKHLITATGQRVTLRCSPRSGDLSVYWYQQSLDQGLQFLIQYYNGEERAKGNILERFSAQQFPDLHSELNLSSLELGDSALYFCASSVGALAGPSYEQYFGPGTRLTVT.

This chain joins TRBV11-2 and TRBJ2-7; TRBD2 agrees at 7 bases. There are 19 residues in the CDR3. Germline V gives CDR1 SGHAT, CDR2 FQNNGV. J was trimmed by 0 bases and V by 5 bases; bases with no gene match: 19. The CDR3 reads CASSTLTREFPTSSYEQYF. DNA of the CDR3: TGTGCCAGCAGCACCCTCACGCGGGAGTTCCCTACTAGCTCCTACGAGCAGTACTTC.

The chain employs TRBV7-8 and TRBJ2-2; no firm D call. The CDR3 is 12 amino acids. Germline-derived CDR1 and CDR2 are SGHVS and FQNEAQ. The V and J ends lost 1 base and 9 bases respectively, with 6 bases between them. In DNA form, the CDR3 reads TGTGCCAGCAGCTTAGACCAAAGGGAGCTGTTTTTT. It yields the protein CASSLDQRELFF.

This clone was found once. The chain has TRBV7-6 and TRBJ2-7; the D gene is possibly TRBD1 (6 bases). V was pared by 5 bases and J by 6 bases, with 11 bases between. The CDR3 is 12 amino acids. From germline, CDR1 is SGHVS and CDR2 FNYEAQ. The CDR3 DNA is TGTGCCAGCAGCCCGACCAGGGGCGAGCAGTACTTC. As protein: CASSPTRGEQYF.

This clone was recorded only once. The chain employs TRBV27 and TRBJ2-7; possible D gene TRBD1, 6 bases. The CDR3 spans 16 residues. The germline gives CDR1 MNHEY, CDR2 SMNVEV (reference sequence). The ends were cut back, 6 bases at V and 2 bases at J, with 20 bases in the middle. The CDR3 DNA follows: TGTGCCAGCAGGGTGAACCGGGACACTATACCCTACGAGCAGTACTTC. Protein sequence: CASRVNRDTIPYEQYF.

V usage is TRBV15 and J usage is TRBJ1-2, with 8 bases identical to TRBD1. There are 13 residues in the CDR3. The germline CDR1 and CDR2 sequences are LNHNV and YYDKDF (reference sequence). The V segment lost 5 bases and the J segment 8 bases; nucleotides outside the gene matches: 7. The DNA for the CDR3 is TGTGCCACCAGCGGCTTACAGGGGGACGGCTACACCTTC. The encoded protein is CATSGLQGDGYTF. The whole variable domain, remainder taken from reference TRBV15 and TRBJ1-2, is DAMVIQNPRYQVTQFGKPVTLSCSQTLNHNVMYWYQQKSSQAPKLLFHYYDKDFNNEADTPDNFQSRRPNTSFCFLDIRSPGLGDTAMYLCATSGLQGDGYTFGSGTRLTVV.

The rearrangement uses TRBV4-3 and TRBJ2-1, with TRBD2 identical over 16 bases. Germline V gene lookup returns CDR1 LGHNA and CDR2 YSLEER. J gave up 1 base and V 4 bases, and 7 bases lay outside the gene matches. The CDR3 contains 19 residues. CDR3 coding DNA: TGCGCCAGCAGCCTGGGGGGACTAGCGGGAGGGCCGTCCTACAATGAGCAGTTCTTC. This sequence encodes CASSLGGLAGGPSYNEQFF.

The chain recombines TRBV5-1 with TRBJ2-3; TRBD2 is a possible D gene (5 bases). Trimming removed 3 bases from V and 0 bases from J, with 8 bases in between. The CDR3 spans 14 residues. The V gene's germline CDR1 is SGHRS and CDR2 YFSETQ. The CDR3 nucleotides are TGCGCCAGCAGCTCCGGGAAAAGCACAGATACGCAGTATTTT. This translates into CASSSGKSTDTQYF.

The chain is built from TRBV11-2 and TRBJ2-3; no firm D call. V lost 5 bases and J 3 bases, leaving 12 bases between the germline ends. The CDR3 is 14 residues long. The V gene's germline CDR1 is SGHAT and CDR2 FQNNGV. CDR3 amino acids: CASSPPPRTDTQYF. CDR3 DNA: TGTGCCAGCAGCCCCCCACCGAGAACAGATACGCAGTATTTT.

This chain uses TRBV27 with TRBJ2-1; TRBD2 is a possible D gene (6 bases). The CDR3 extends over 15 amino acids. Germline loops: CDR1 MNHEY, CDR2 SMNVEV (reference sequence). With 6 bases removed from V and 3 bases from J, the gap between germline ends came to 15 bases. As DNA, the CDR3 is TGTGCCAGCAGGTATCGAGCGGGCGACTACAATGAGCAGTTCTTC. Protein product: CASRYRAGDYNEQFF.

The chain links TRBV27 to TRBJ1-1, with D maybe TRBD1 (5 bases). The V end lost 7 bases, the J end lost 10 bases, and 13 bases lay between the germline ends. From germline, CDR1 is MNHEY and CDR2 SMNVEV (reference sequence). The CDR3 runs 11 residues. The DNA of the CDR3 is TGTGCCAGCAACGGGGGGGGGAGAGCTTTCTTT. This encodes CASNGGGRAFF.

Remarks on this clone: Other DNA variants within this sample encode the same CDR3. The chain combines TRBV2 with TRBJ1-2, with D hard to call. Germline V gene sequence: CDR1 SNHLY, CDR2 FYNNEI. V lost 4 bases to trimming and J lost 0 bases, with 9 bases between them. There are 14 residues in the CDR3. CDR3 sequence: CASSVGRSNYGYTF. The DNA of the CDR3 is TGTGCCAGCAGTGTCGGCAGATCTAACTATGGCTACACCTTC.

V usage is TRBV5-1 and J usage is TRBJ1-2; D may be TRBD1 (5 bases). The CDR3 is 15 residues long. V was cut by 0 bases and J by 4 bases, with 13 bases left in between. Germline loops: CDR1 SGHRS, CDR2 YFSETQ. Here the CDR3 DNA reads TGCGCCAGCAGCTTGGGTGGGGGAGGATCCTATGGCTACACCTTC. It codes for CASSLGGGGSYGYTF.

V is TRBV30 and J is TRBJ1-1; the D gene is possibly TRBD1 (5 bases). The CDR3 spans 14 residues. Germline CDR1 GTSNPN, CDR2 SVGIG (reference sequence). Trimming took off 2 bases at V and 0 bases at J, with 10 bases between the two ends. The CDR3 region is CAWSHEGMNTEAFF. CDR3 nucleotide sequence: TGTGCCTGGAGTCATGAGGGGATGAACACTGAAGCTTTCTTT.

The rearrangement joins TRBV7-9 to TRBJ1-2; 9 bases are a match to TRBD1. V lost 10 bases and J lost 4; bases outside the gene matches: 4. The germline V gene has CDR1 SEHNR and CDR2 FQNEAQ (reference sequence). CDR3 length: 12 amino acids. Written as DNA, the CDR3 is TGTGCCACCGGACAGGGGAGCTATGGCTACACCTTC. Residues: CATGQGSYGYTF.

A word on this clone: An end of the junction does not agree with germline; a read error may underlie this. J is TRBJ1-4 and V is TRBV10-3; 9 bases are a match to TRBD1. Germline CDR1 is ENHRY and CDR2 is SYGVKD. This CDR3 has 12 residues. This chain's CDR3 is CAIKTEQGAQLF. DNA of the CDR3: TGTGCCATCAAAACAGAACAGGGGGCGCAACTATTT.

This sequence joins TRBV27 and TRBJ2-1; a weak D match, TRBD1 (5 bases). Trimming took 5 bases from V and 5 from J, leaving 10 bases between them. The CDR3 sequence is 13 residues long. The V gene's germline CDR1 is MNHEY and CDR2 SMNVEV (reference sequence). The CDR3: CASSILTDNEQFF. CDR3 nucleotide sequence: TGTGCCAGCAGTATCCTGACAGACAATGAGCAGTTCTTC.

The gene calls are TRBV7-9 and TRBJ1-2, with D possibly TRBD1 on 5 matching bases. The V gene lost 5 bases and the J gene lost 6 bases, with 13 bases spanning the gap. The CDR3 has 13 residues. Germline-derived CDR1 and CDR2 are SEHNR and FQNEAQ (reference sequence). DNA for the CDR3: TGTGCCAGCAGCCAACAGGAGTGGGATGGCTACACCTTC. It codes for CASSQQEWDGYTF.